Listed below are T cell receptor beta chains from one sample, sequenced in a study of STAT3 mutations in large granular lymphocyte leukemia. The data were produced by immunoSEQ multiplex PCR, yet TCRdb's version contains in-frame clones alone and is incomplete. The top ten clones hold about 6.8% of a sample with 20,000 to 30,000 clones, about 94% of them seen once. The sequencing sample was made of peripheral blood mononuclear cells. These receptors came from a man aged 40-49 years with T-cell large granular lymphocyte leukemia. Some clones in this sample may be carry-over from other donors' samples. The CDR3 runs from the conserved cysteine through the conserved F or W. Fields, in order: V gene, J gene, D gene, CDR3 protein. A D gene is named only where the DNA matches it firmly.

V: TRBV20-1
J: TRBJ1-2
D: -
CDR3: CSAGGFYGYTF

V: TRBV30
J: TRBJ2-2
D: -
CDR3: CAWSPGGRAELFF

V: TRBV6-6
J: TRBJ1-5
D: TRBD1
CDR3: CASSTSGQGVNQPQHF

V: TRBV18
J: TRBJ2-3
D: TRBD2
CDR3: CASSPYEGSGGDTQYF

V: TRBV5-1
J: TRBJ2-7
D: TRBD1
CDR3: CASSLHRGRYEQYF

V: TRBV10-3
J: TRBJ1-1
D: TRBD1
CDR3: CAISSTGENTEAFF

V: TRBV7-8
J: TRBJ1-5
D: -
CDR3: CASSLAGQANQPQHF

V: TRBV9
J: TRBJ2-3
D: TRBD2
CDR3: CASSVGGSGGSDTQYF

V: TRBV27
J: TRBJ2-7
D: TRBD2
CDR3: CASKSAGGPYEQYF

V: TRBV4-2
J: TRBJ1-1
D: TRBD1
CDR3: CASSQDQGRGAEAFF

V: TRBV19
J: TRBJ2-1
D: TRBD2
CDR3: CASSMGTINEQFF

V: TRBV18
J: TRBJ2-7
D: -
CDR3: CASSPERGQTYEQYF

V: TRBV5-8
J: TRBJ1-5
D: TRBD1
CDR3: CASSRDRAGAPQHF

V: TRBV6-1
J: TRBJ1-5
D: -
CDR3: CASSVGRGQPQHF

V: TRBV7-9
J: TRBJ1-1
D: -
CDR3: CASSPQAAGLEAFF

V: TRBV4-1
J: TRBJ2-7
D: -
CDR3: CASSQGQLYEQYF

V: TRBV6-5
J: TRBJ1-3
D: -
CDR3: CASSLQGGGNTIYF

V: TRBV4-2
J: TRBJ1-5
D: -
CDR3: CASSQETESRGNQPQHF

V: TRBV9
J: TRBJ1-2
D: TRBD1
CDR3: CASSDRDRTPNYGYTF

V: TRBV14
J: TRBJ2-7
D: -
CDR3: CASSPLKGSPAAEQYF

V: TRBV7-2
J: TRBJ1-1
D: -
CDR3: CASSGGGATEAFF

V: TRBV27
J: TRBJ1-6
D: -
CDR3: CASRSQGSYNSPLHF

V: TRBV7-8
J: TRBJ2-5
D: -
CDR3: CASSRLWGETQYF

V: TRBV29-1
J: TRBJ1-2
D: TRBD1
CDR3: CSVEGAGGDYGYTF

V: TRBV13
J: TRBJ1-1
D: -
CDR3: CASSSGENTEAFF

V: TRBV30
J: TRBJ2-7
D: TRBD2
CDR3: CAWAGTSGGARRF

V: TRBV7-9
J: TRBJ2-1
D: TRBD1
CDR3: CASSLDRDYNEQFF

V: TRBV4-3
J: TRBJ1-2
D: TRBD1
CDR3: CASSQVTGTGGYGYTF

V: TRBV5-4
J: TRBJ1-2
D: -
CDR3: CASSLWTANYGYTF

V: TRBV5-1
J: TRBJ1-1
D: -
CDR3: CASSFEGEAFF

V: TRBV4-3
J: TRBJ2-1
D: -
CDR3: CASSQEGTGNYNEQFF

V: TRBV5-8
J: TRBJ1-3
D: -
CDR3: CASSALTGTAGNTIYF

V: TRBV2
J: TRBJ1-6
D: TRBD1
CDR3: CASSEVGTGPSDSPLHF

V: TRBV7-8
J: TRBJ2-2
D: TRBD1
CDR3: CASSKSTGAMLGIGELFF

V: TRBV18
J: TRBJ2-7
D: TRBD1
CDR3: CASSPGTGAPYEQYF

V: TRBV7-9
J: TRBJ1-2
D: -
CDR3: CASALERGYTF

V: TRBV2
J: TRBJ2-7
D: TRBD2
CDR3: CASSGIVPGLARGEQYF

V: TRBV5-4
J: TRBJ1-6
D: -
CDR3: CASSTIGTAQNSPLHF

V: TRBV18
J: TRBJ2-1
D: -
CDR3: CASSLPRGPRVGVEQFF

V: TRBV19
J: TRBJ1-5
D: TRBD1
CDR3: CASRPRTGGGGSNQPQHF

V: TRBV7-8
J: TRBJ1-3
D: -
CDR3: CASSLAPQGTGNTIYF

V: TRBV5-4
J: TRBJ1-4
D: TRBD1
CDR3: CASSSKDRASEKLFF

V: TRBV7-9
J: TRBJ1-5
D: -
CDR3: CASSLGGGAPNQPQHF

V: TRBV4-3
J: TRBJ1-1
D: -
CDR3: CASSPGGTLNTEAFF

V: TRBV28
J: TRBJ1-5
D: TRBD1
CDR3: CASSLNGQGPGTEPQHF

V: TRBV5-1
J: TRBJ2-3
D: TRBD2
CDR3: CASSSRGAGPDTQYF

V: TRBV29-1
J: TRBJ1-2
D: -
CDR3: CSVEDPQGSKGYTF

V: TRBV18
J: TRBJ2-7
D: -
CDR3: CASSPPAASAYEQYF

V: TRBV18
J: TRBJ1-2
D: TRBD1
CDR3: CASSPPAGGYGYTF

V: TRBV4-3
J: TRBJ1-1
D: -
CDR3: CASSQQGKNTEAFF

V: TRBV11-1
J: TRBJ2-5
D: -
CDR3: CASSLSPQETQYF

V: TRBV7-2
J: TRBJ1-5
D: -
CDR3: CASSPMTGDNQPQHF

V: TRBV14
J: TRBJ1-4
D: -
CDR3: CASSQYGVGEKLFF

V: TRBV6-1
J: TRBJ1-5
D: -
CDR3: CASRGGTNQPQHF

V: TRBV4-1
J: TRBJ1-2
D: TRBD1
CDR3: CASSQDQGAGGNYGYTF

V: TRBV27
J: TRBJ1-1
D: TRBD1
CDR3: CASSWDRGGTEAFF

V: TRBV5-1
J: TRBJ2-1
D: TRBD2
CDR3: CASSLAGLAGVNEQFF

V: TRBV29-1
J: TRBJ2-3
D: -
CDR3: CSVGGVGGTDTQYF